A single sample is the source of the 17 T cell receptor beta chains below, sequenced in a study of cytomegalovirus exposure and HLA in healthy donors. Researchers ran the PCR with 60 Vbeta and 13 Jbeta primers. Assay used: immunoSEQ multiplex PCR; TCRdb lists only in-frame clones, some missing. This table holds approximately 150,000 clones, 73% found once. Sample: PBMCs. These receptors all stem from a woman aged 18-29 years in good health and CMV-seropositive.

This chain's CDR3 is CASSPSPKRSSYEQYF. Written as DNA, the CDR3 is TGTGCCAGCAGCCCCTCCCCGAAGAGAAGCTCCTACGAGCAGTACTTC. V is TRBV9 and J is TRBJ2-5; D unresolved. The DNA end is more similar to TRBJ2-7, so the J call may be wrong. Germline CDR1 is SGDLS and CDR2 is YYNGEE. This CDR3 has 16 residues.

The J gene is TRBJ2-1, the V gene TRBV6-1; possible D gene TRBD2, 6 bases. Trimming removed 0 bases at V and 14 bases at J, with 20 bases between. CDR1 is MNHNS, CDR2 SASEGT, per germline. This CDR3 comprises 15 residues. The CDR3 is CASSEALRVAEREFF. In DNA, the CDR3 is TGTGCCAGCAGTGAAGCGCTTCGGGTAGCGGAAAGGGAGTTCTTC.

The rearrangement uses TRBV5-4 and TRBJ1-1; D not certain. Trimming removed 1 base at V and 3 bases at J, with 7 bases between. Germline CDR1 and CDR2: SGHNT and YYREEE (reference sequence). The CDR3 is made up of 13 amino acids. CDR3 bases: TGTGCCAGCAGCTTGTCCGTTTACACTGAAGCTTTCTTT. This translates into CASSLSVYTEAFF.

The CDR3, as DNA: TGTGCCGGGACACTTCCGGCAGGGGGCTCCTACGAGCAGTACTTC. Amino acid sequence: CAGTLPAGGSYEQYF. V and J are TRBV30 and TRBJ2-7; 7 bases map to TRBD1. Germline V gene sequence: CDR1 GTSNPN, CDR2 SVGIG (reference sequence). Trimming removed 8 bases from V and 0 bases from J; junction bases left unmatched: 13. The CDR3 is 15 residues long.

This chain links TRBV28 with TRBJ2-1, with D possibly TRBD1 on 6 matching bases. Germline V gene sequence: CDR1 MDHEN, CDR2 SYDVKM. Trimming left V 7 bases short and J 3 bases short, with 19 bases between. This CDR3 spans 16 amino acids. Here the CDR3 reads CASKRTGRGGYNEQFF. The CDR3 DNA reads TGTGCCAGCAAGCGGACTGGCAGGGGCGGCTACAATGAGCAGTTCTTC.

V is TRBV28 and J is TRBJ2-5; TRBD1 matches at 7 bases. V gave up 5 bases and J gave up 5 bases; unmatched junction bases: 11. Germline V CDR1 and CDR2: MDHEN, SYDVKM. This CDR3 has 15 amino acids. The CDR3 reads CASSQETGRAETQYF. CDR3 DNA: TGTGCCAGCAGTCAAGAGACAGGGAGAGCGGAGACCCAGTACTTC. Variable domain in full (rest from reference TRBV28 and TRBJ2-5): DVKVTQSSRYLVKRTGEKVFLECVQDMDHENMFWYRQDPGLGLRLIYFSYDVKMKEKGDIPEGYSVSREKKERFSLILESASTNQTSMYLCASSQETGRAETQYFGPGTRLLVL.

The chain has TRBV19 and TRBJ2-3; 10 nucleotides match TRBD2. CDR3 length equals 16 residues. J lost 4 bases, V lost 5 bases, and 9 bases had no gene match. CDR1 LNHDA and CDR2 SQIVND come from the germline V gene (reference sequence). The CDR3 loop is CASSVTGTSAADTQYF. CDR3 bases: TGTGCCAGTAGTGTTACCGGGACTAGCGCGGCAGATACGCAGTATTTT.

The chain is built from TRBV9 and TRBJ2-7, with 7 bases identical to TRBD1. V was clipped by 4 bases and J by 2 bases; unmatched bases: 18. This CDR3 region has 18 residues. The germline gives CDR1 SGDLS, CDR2 YYNGEE. The DNA for the CDR3 is TGTGCCAGCAGCTCAAGCGGCTCCGAGGGACAGCAACCCTACGAGCAGTACTTC. It yields the protein CASSSSGSEGQQPYEQYF.

The chain is built from TRBV27 and TRBJ1-1; 11 bases agree with TRBD1. The CDR3 length is 16 residues. V trimming: 6 bases; J trimming: 5 bases; junction bases outside the gene matches: 11. Germline assignment: CDR1 MNHEY and CDR2 SMNVEV (reference sequence). This chain's CDR3 is CASRSGTGGYGTEAFF. The CDR3 bases are TGTGCCAGCAGATCCGGGACAGGGGGGTATGGGACTGAAGCTTTCTTT.

This clone has more than one count but fewer than ten. V gene TRBV5-4 combines with J gene TRBJ1-6; the D is unclear. The CDR3 runs to 16 residues. The germline gives CDR1 SGHNT, CDR2 YYREEE (reference sequence). Trimming took off 0 bases at V and 6 bases at J, with 13 bases between the two ends. For the CDR3, the DNA is TGTGCCAGCAGCTTGGTAGCCTCCTTCGGTAATTCACCCCTCCACTTT. Protein sequence: CASSLVASFGNSPLHF.

This chain links TRBV5-6 with TRBJ2-3; TRBD2 aligns across 8 bases. Germline CDR1 SGHDT, CDR2 YYEEEE. The V gene end was trimmed by 0 bases and the J gene end by 3 bases; junction bases not matched to a gene: 6. This CDR3 has 16 residues. This chain's CDR3 is CASSLDTGGPTDTQYF. The CDR3 region has the DNA TGTGCCAGCAGCTTGGATACGGGAGGGCCAACAGATACGCAGTATTTT.

This sequence joins TRBV6-6 and TRBJ1-5; maybe TRBD1 (5 bases). V was shortened by 8 bases and J by 5 bases, with 22 bases between the two germline ends. The germline V gene encodes CDR1 MNHNY and CDR2 SVGAGI (reference sequence). CDR3 length: 16 amino acids. CDR3 loop: CASSLFRTGGDQPQHF. The CDR3 nucleotides are TGTGCCAGCTCCCTGTTCCGGACGGGGGGGGATCAGCCCCAGCATTTT.

V usage is TRBV12-5 and J usage is TRBJ1-1; D is unclear. The CDR3 is made up of 13 amino acids. The V gene's germline CDR1 is LGHNT and CDR2 FRNRAP. Trimming took 1 base from V and 1 from J, leaving 4 bases between them. CDR3 nucleotide sequence: TGTGCTAGTGGTTTGGAGCCGAACACTGAAGCTTTCTTT. Translated: CASGLEPNTEAFF.

The rearrangement uses TRBV27 and TRBJ2-1; 10 nucleotides agree with TRBD1. Germline assignment: CDR1 MNHEY and CDR2 SMNVEV (reference sequence). The V gene end was trimmed by 0 bases and the J gene end by 4 bases; junction bases not matched to a gene: 6. The CDR3 covers 17 residues. As DNA, the CDR3 is TGTGCCAGCAGTTTATCTAAGACAGGGGGCTGGTACAATGAGCAGTTCTTC. Protein product: CASSLSKTGGWYNEQFF.

The chain combines TRBV5-8 with TRBJ1-6; perhaps TRBD1 as D (6 bases). Trimming removed 4 bases at V and 10 bases at J, with 18 bases between. Germline V lookup: CDR1 SGHTS, CDR2 YDEGEE. The CDR3 has 15 amino acids. CDR3 in DNA: TGTGCCAGCAGCACTGCCGGGACAAGTGGGTCACCCCTCCACTTT. Its translation: CASSTAGTSGSPLHF.

The chain has TRBV6-5 and TRBJ2-1; weak D call: TRBD1 (6 bases). This CDR3 region has 15 residues. The V end was cut by 6 bases, the J end by 2 bases, with 14 bases between. CDR1 is MNHEY, CDR2 SVGAGI, per germline. CDR3 sequence reads: CASSVTGTAYNEQFF. For the CDR3, the DNA is TGTGCCAGCAGCGTGACAGGAACCGCCTACAATGAGCAGTTCTTC.

V and J are TRBV7-9 and TRBJ2-5, with D tentatively TRBD1 (5 bases). The CDR3 sequence is 19 residues long. V was cut by 1 base and J by 6 bases, with 27 bases left in between. The germline gives CDR1 SEHNR, CDR2 FQNEAQ (reference sequence). CDR3 bases: TGTGCCAGCAGCTTAGTAGAGCGCCACTTCAGGTGGGGCTTAAAGACCCAGTACTTC. This encodes CASSLVERHFRWGLKTQYF.